This note documents a single TCR beta chain sequence. The antigen is undetermined. The junction departs from the called germline gene at one end, perhaps through a read error. Genomic DNA was employed as the template in profiling TCR beta VDJ and CDR3. TCRdb re-analysed the reads in MiXCR, keeping a single row per CDR3 protein. This sample has approximately 250,000 distinct CDR3 sequences, with around 82% found just once. Patients chosen for sequencing had shown CD8+CD57+ cell expansion by flow cytometry. All participating patients were living with severe acquired aplastic anemia. This sample is part of a study of CD8+CD57+ T cells in acquired aplastic anemia. Study-wide results and limits: Fewer than 30 CD8+ CDR3 sequences were shared between patients and controls. Patients and controls had CD8+ Simpson's diversity values that were not significantly distinct.

This receptor was identified in a human donor with aplastic anemia. The specimen was sorted CD4+, CD8+, or CD8+CD57+ T cells (not recorded which) from PBMCs.

The CDR3 nucleotides are TGTGCCAGCAGCGATGGGACAGGGAGGGAACAACTCTTC. Residues: CASSDGTGREQLF. The chain has TRBV7-8 and TRBJ2-1; TRBD1 matches 9 bases. The CDR3 covers 13 residues. CDR1 SGHVS and CDR2 FQNEAQ come from the germline V gene.